The 7 T cell receptor beta chains listed next were all sequenced from one sample in a study of blood T cell repertoires in COVID-19. The protocol was immunoSEQ multiplex PCR, while the TCRdb copy is restricted to in-frame clones and leaves out a portion. Of about 130,000 clones listed, 70% to 85% are singletons. Sequences were obtained from peripheral blood. Every receptor here comes from a woman aged 80 or older with acute or convalescent COVID-19.

The gene calls are TRBV30 and TRBJ2-5; 9 nucleotides agree with TRBD1. Losses at the gene ends were 0 bases for V and 1 base for J; bases not matched to a gene: 3. CDR1 GTSNPN and CDR2 SVGIG come from the germline V gene (reference sequence). The CDR3 totals 15 residues. The CDR3 nucleotides are TGTGCCTGGAGTGTACGACAGGGGGTCCAAGAGACCCAGTACTTC. This sequence encodes CAWSVRQGVQETQYF.

V usage is TRBV7-8 and J usage is TRBJ1-2; weak D call: TRBD1 (6 bases). The CDR3 totals 13 residues. Deletions cut 5 bases from V and 4 bases from J, with 11 bases between. CDR1 SGHVS and CDR2 FQNEAQ come from the germline V gene. CDR3 amino acids: CASSQTGLYGYTF. CDR3 nucleotide sequence: TGTGCCAGCAGCCAAACAGGGCTCTATGGCTACACCTTC.

The chain combines TRBV11-2 with TRBJ1-4, with D perhaps TRBD1 (6 bases). This CDR3 has 16 residues. V was shortened by 4 bases and J by 0 bases, with 12 bases between the two germline ends. Germline-derived CDR1 and CDR2 are SGHAT and FQNNGV. The chain's CDR3 is CASSWGQPATNEKLFF. CDR3 sequence (DNA): TGTGCCAGCAGCTGGGGACAACCTGCAACTAATGAAAAACTGTTTTTT. Complete variable domain (other parts from reference TRBV11-2 and TRBJ1-4): EAGVAQSPRYKIIEKRQSVAFWCNPISGHATLYWYQQILGQGPKLLIQFQNNGVVDDSQLPKDRFSAERLKGVDSTLKIQPAKLEDSAVYLCASSWGQPATNEKLFFGSGTQLSVL.

The chain recombines TRBV10-2 with TRBJ1-5, with D unclear. CDR3 length: 15 residues. The V and J ends lost 2 bases and 6 bases respectively, with 14 bases between them. CDR1 and CDR2 from the germline V gene are WSHSY and SAAADI. The chain's CDR3 is CASSEPLRAVQPQHF. Here the CDR3 DNA reads TGCGCCAGCAGTGAGCCGTTGCGGGCGGTTCAGCCCCAGCATTTT.

This chain uses TRBV23-1 with TRBJ1-4, with unresolved D. TRBV23-1 is designated an ORF whose function remains uncertain. Trimming pared 10 bases from V and 7 bases from J, leaving 19 bases between. CDR3 size: 14 residues. The CDR3 protein is CANLGVPLGEKLFF. The CDR3 coding sequence is TGCGCCAACTTGGGAGTACCTCTGGGTGAAAAACTGTTTTTT.

The rearrangement joins TRBV5-1 to TRBJ1-5; 9 nucleotides align to TRBD1. CDR1 is SGHRS, CDR2 YFSETQ, per germline. Trimming took 4 bases from V and 6 from J; bases not matched to a gene: 5. The CDR3 contains 14 residues. The CDR3: CASSLQGAPQPQHF. Written as DNA, the CDR3 is TGCGCCAGCAGCCTACAGGGGGCCCCTCAGCCCCAGCATTTT.

The rearrangement links TRBV11-3 to TRBJ2-3; a possible D gene is TRBD2 (7 bases). Germline V lookup: CDR1 SGHNT, CDR2 YENEEA. V gave up 4 bases and J gave up 0 bases, with 14 bases separating them. This CDR3 contains 16 residues. CDR3 residues: CASSWGLAESTDTQYF. The DNA for the CDR3 is TGTGCCAGCAGCTGGGGGCTAGCGGAGAGCACAGATACGCAGTATTTT.